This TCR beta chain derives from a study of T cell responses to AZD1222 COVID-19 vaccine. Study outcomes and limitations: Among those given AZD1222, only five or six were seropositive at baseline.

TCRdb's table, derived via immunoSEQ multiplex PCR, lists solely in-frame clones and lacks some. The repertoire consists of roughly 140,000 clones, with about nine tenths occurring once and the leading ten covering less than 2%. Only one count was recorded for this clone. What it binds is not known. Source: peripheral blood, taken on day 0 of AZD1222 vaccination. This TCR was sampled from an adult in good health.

CDR3 bases: TGTGCCAGTAGTATAGTTTATCGGGGGGCAAATGAAGCTTTCTTT. As protein: CASSIVYRGANEAFF. The rearrangement links TRBV19 to TRBJ1-1, with D maybe TRBD1 (6 bases). Germline V gene sequence: CDR1 LNHDA, CDR2 SQIVND (reference sequence). This CDR3 is built from 15 residues. With 1 base removed from V and 7 bases from J, the gap between germline ends came to 16 bases.